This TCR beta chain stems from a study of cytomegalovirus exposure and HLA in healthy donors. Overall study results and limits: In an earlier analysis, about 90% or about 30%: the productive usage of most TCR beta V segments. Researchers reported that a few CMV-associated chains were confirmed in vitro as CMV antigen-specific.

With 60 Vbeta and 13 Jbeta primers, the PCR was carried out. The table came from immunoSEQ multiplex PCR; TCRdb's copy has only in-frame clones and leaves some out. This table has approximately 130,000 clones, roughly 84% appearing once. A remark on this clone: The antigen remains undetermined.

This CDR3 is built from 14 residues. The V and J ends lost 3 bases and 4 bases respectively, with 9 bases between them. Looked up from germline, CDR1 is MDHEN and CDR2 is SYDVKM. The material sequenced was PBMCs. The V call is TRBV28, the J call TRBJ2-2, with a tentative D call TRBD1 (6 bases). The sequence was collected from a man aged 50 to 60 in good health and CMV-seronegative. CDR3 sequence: CASSLGQPTGELFF. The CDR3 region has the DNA TGTGCCAGCAGTTTGGGACAACCCACCGGGGAGCTGTTTTTT.